This TCR beta chain was captured by sequencing in a study of HIV-infected patients and healthy controls. Study-level results: Untreated HIV+ repertoires had roughly threefold fewer distinct CDR3s and lower Shannon diversity than healthy controls. Size-matching overweighted rare events from HIV-infected data when comparing patients with controls.

Alpha and beta constant-region primers primed reverse transcription of around 550 ng RNA. Each of the alpha and beta chains got its own library through chain-specific third strand synthesis with indices. Each cDNA molecule was barcoded, and a single primer pair amplified each chain. TCRdb reprocessed the 5' RACE reads via MiXCR and lists one record per CDR3 protein. The sample carries 18,000 or so distinct CDR3 sequences, about 9% recorded once. No cell fractionation was done, so the repertoire covers all unsorted peripheral blood T cells. This clonotype was detected many times. Its antigen is not known. CDR3 length equals 17 residues. Trimming cost V 7 bases and J 0 bases, with 22 bases left between them. Per germline, CDR1 SGDLS and CDR2 YYNGEE.

Sequencing was carried out using blood. This chain uses TRBV9 with TRBJ1-2; D not certain. The TCR originated in an adult in good health. DNA of the CDR3: TGTGCCAGCGCCCTCTTGGACTCTTCGTCTACTAACTATGGCTACACCTTC. Protein product: CASALLDSSSTNYGYTF.